This T cell receptor (beta chain) was captured in a study of OX40 agonist ivuxolimab in advanced cancers. The wider study: Six ivuxolimab dose levels, 0.01 to 10 mg/kg, were given intravenously every 2 weeks.

Study-wide points: Expanded clones were, on average, more numerous in CD8+ T cells than in CD4+. Certain nonresponders likewise exhibited a low normalized T-cell clonal expansion.

On this clone: The antigen is not known.

Some clones are missing from TCRdb's copy, which holds only in-frame ones; the method was immunoSEQ multiplex PCR. The data hold tens of thousands of clones, with roughly nine tenths observed a single time. Trimming shortened V by 0 bases and J by 8 bases, and 13 bases separated the two germline ends. Germline lookup yields CDR1 MGHRA and CDR2 YSYEKL. This CDR3 has 15 residues. Sequencing used CD4+ or CD8+ T cells sorted from blood, obtained in a trial of the OX40 agonist ivuxolimab. The V call is TRBV4-1, the J call TRBJ1-4; D might be TRBD1 (5 bases). This receptor was obtained from an adult with an advanced solid tumor such as melanoma, head and neck, liver or kidney cancer. Written as DNA, the CDR3 is TGCGCCAGCAGCCAAGATGCGGGGGAGGGAGAAAAACTGTTTTTT. Protein sequence: CASSQDAGEGEKLFF.